What follows describes a single TCR beta chain. This receptor's antigen is unknown. No base qualities exist here, and no much larger clone lies one base off it. The sample belongs to a study of human T cells and chemical hapten exposure (dated by TCRdb to the early 2020s). Regarding the complete study: For sensitization, 2% DPC in acetone was applied to a roughly 2 cm by roughly 2 cm area of upper inner arm skin. Alopecia areata with under or over 50% scalp involvement, alopecia totalis and alopecia universalis were represented in the patient cohort, which was mostly female. Blood samples were taken from patients before sensitization (week 0) and then at 2, 6 and about 24 weeks after DPC sensitization. Libraries were combined into a pool for sequencing, and differences in TCR yield between samples came mainly from small differences in library volumes within the pool. Around 30 alopecia patients provided blood for TCR sequencing at one to four time points (pre-sensitization, 2, 6 and 24 weeks). The study tracked peripheral blood TCR repertoire changes in vivo during primary and secondary sensitization to the hapten diphenylcyclopropenone (DPC) in alopecia patients. Throughout the approximately 25-week study period, patients were also given weekly therapeutic DPC doses on the scalp. Patch testing on the upper back used Finn chambers containing 0.01% DPC, with scoring done after 6 days according to International Contact Dermatitis Research Group standards. Summary of the overall study and its limitations: Compared with pre-sensitization or healthy control sets, expanded TCRs formed significantly more large CDR3 similarity clusters, which is consistent with antigen-driven responses. Repeated subsampling changed both the strength of the expansion versus patch-test correlation and the threshold at which the correlation became significant. Patch test score was positively correlated with the number of PT1 expanded TCRs, with significance at thresholds 8, 16 and 32 but not at 4. DPC sensitization did not change the number of TCRs with a frequency above 1 in 1000, and there was no evidence of changes in global repertoire structure. Because every patient had alopecia, a presumed autoimmune disease, the patients' immune response might differ from that of healthy individuals.

The time point label corresponds to: patch test 1, 2 weeks after DPC sensitization. The treatment or condition label of this sample denotes: therapeutic diphenylcyclopropenone sensitization with weekly scalp DPC. At each patch-test visit, blood was drawn before the patch test was applied. Patients were considered eligible if aged 18 to 70, diagnosed with alopecia and deemed suitable for DPC therapy, and patients were excluded if pregnant. Unfractionated whole blood was collected in Tempus Blood RNA tubes, and total RNA was extracted from that blood. Preparation of the library involved RACE. Sequencing was carried out with a NextSeq 500. During library preparation, unique molecular identifiers were attached to individual cDNA molecules so that TCRs could be counted quantitatively and reproducibly. Both TCR alpha and TCR beta chains were sequenced from each blood RNA sample. The published analysis was carried out like this. The median number of TCRs per sample was some 100,000, ranging from roughly 20,000 to 690,600. The Decombinator software suite was used to annotate V, J and CDR3 in the TCR reads. To make PS versus PT1 abundance plots, every sample was subsampled to the same number of TCRs (28,000). TCRs were defined as expanded if absent before sensitization and observed at least eight times at the 2-week time point. The public reads were quality trimmed at Q25 with fastp and then assembled into clones with MiXCR by TCRdb, keeping productive beta chains. One record per CDR3 amino acid sequence lists the most common genes and DNA. The V and J calls reflect TCRdb's pipeline rather than the authors' work. For this sample there are roughly 86,000 distinct CDR3 sequences; over 9.5% appear just once. The top ten clonotypes cover about 2.4% of the sample.

The CDR3 runs 14 amino acids, cysteine and phenylalanine included. Of all the DNA, just the CDR3 is kept, 42 bases in frame from base 1. CDR1 is given as SGHDT and CDR2 as YYEEEE, both from the germline V gene. V ends up 0 bases short and J 4 bases short, with an unmatched junction base count of 3. The sequencing used whole blood, collected in connection with sensitization to the hapten diphenylcyclopropenone (DPC). Recombination linked TRBV5-6 to TRBJ1-2; 7 bases in the middle match TRBD1. This TCR came from a man aged 35 to 55 with alopecia areata. Some clones in this sample may be carry-over from other donors' samples. The DNA is as follows: TGTGCCAGCAGCTTGGAGGGGGCTAGCTATGGCTACACCTTC. The resulting protein is CASSLEGASYGYTF.